The clone carrying this TCR beta chain was counted many times. The target antigen is unknown. As processed by the authors: The distant-metastasis classifier for papillary thyroid cancer was built from CDR3 differences across clinicopathological groups. TCRdb re-processed the PCR reads through MiXCR. TCRdb assigned the V and J calls; the authors' analysis was not used. The sample holds 20,000 to 30,000 clones, 10% to 15% seen once. This record belongs to a study of metastatic and nonmetastatic thyroid tumors. Looking at the study overall: Across blood and tumor or nodule tissue, repertoires from malignant and benign thyroid patients were compared with one another. Findings and limits, study-wide: For both blood and tumor, malignant thyroid tumors reportedly showed significantly higher TCR beta diversity than benign nodules did.

No patient had received any treatment before thyroid surgery. The V and J ends lost 6 bases and 7 bases respectively, with 16 bases between them. This CDR3 is built from 14 residues. Germline loops: CDR1 SGHVS, CDR2 FQNEAQ. V usage is TRBV7-8 and J usage is TRBJ2-1, with D perhaps TRBD2 (7 bases). Material for sequencing was blood. This sequence was found in a female donor with papillary thyroid cancer or a benign thyroid nodule (not recorded which). Some clones in this sample may be carry-over from other donors' samples. In DNA, the CDR3 is TGTGCCAGCAGTAGACTAGCAGGGGTAAATGAGCAGTTCTTC. Protein: CASSRLAGVNEQFF.